This T cell receptor beta chain appears in the sequencing data of a study of cytomegalovirus exposure and HLA in healthy donors. Study background: The 110 million or so unique TCR beta sequences, from about 179 million T cells, were found by an earlier analysis. Findings of the study overall: A list of more than 150 TCR beta chains associated with cytomegalovirus was given.

CDR1 SGDLS and CDR2 YYNGEE come from the germline V gene. CDR3 length equals 15 residues. Trimming removed 1 base at V and 3 bases at J, with 10 bases between. Amplification used 60 Vbeta primers and 13 Jbeta primers. The repertoire was sequenced with immunoSEQ multiplex PCR; TCRdb's copy has only in-frame clones and lacks some. The sample consists of around 110,000 clones, about 70% of them appearing once. This clone was counted once. The antigen is not known. The clonotype comes from a woman aged 30 to 39 in good health and CMV-seronegative. The chain links TRBV9 to TRBJ2-2; the D gene is possibly TRBD1 (6 bases). Sequenced: PBMCs. CDR3 residues: CASSVSGVHTGELFF. The CDR3 DNA reads as TGTGCCAGCAGCGTATCAGGGGTCCACACCGGGGAGCTGTTTTTT.